The rows below give T cell receptor beta chains drawn from one sample of a study of blood T cells in healthy people across ages. Each CDR3 protein is one row after TCRdb ran MiXCR on the 5' RACE reads. The data show under 950,000 distinct CDR3 sequences, approximately 22% seen once. Sequencing used blood. These receptors were collected from a man between 65 and 85 years old in good health. Each CDR3 is given with its conserved first and last residue. A D gene is named only where the DNA matches it firmly. Clone size, where shown, is once, few, many, or a class for clones that have expanded.

clone size	V gene	D gene	J gene	CDR3 length	CDR3 protein	CDR3 DNA
few	TRBV3-1	.	TRBJ2-7	14	CASSQTRASYEQYF	TGTGCCAGCAGCCAAACTAGGGCCAGCTACGAGCAGTACTTC
many	TRBV12-3/TRBV12-4	TRBD1	TRBJ1-4	15	CASSLTGGTNEKLFF	TGTGCCAGCAGTTTGACAGGGGGAACTAATGAAAAACTGTTTTTT
few	TRBV7-9	.	TRBJ1-4	14	CASSLEGSVEKLFF	TGTGCCAGCAGCTTGGAAGGGTCGGTTGAAAAACTGTTTTTT
.	TRBV7-2	TRBD1	TRBJ2-1	15	CASKQTGESYNEQFF	TGTGCCAGTAAGCAAACAGGGGAATCCTACAATGAGCAGTTCTTC
.	TRBV19	.	TRBJ2-5	15	CASSISSGEQETQYF	TGTGCCAGTAGTATTTCGAGTGGAGAGCAAGAGACCCAGTACTTC
.	TRBV12-3/TRBV12-4	.	TRBJ2-5	11	CASRRAETQYF	TGTGCCAGCAGGAGGGCAGAGACCCAGTACTTC
few	TRBV11-2	.	TRBJ1-4	14	CASSLAGERGKLFF	TGTGCCAGCAGCTTAGCGGGGGAAAGGGGAAAACTGTTTTTT
.	TRBV20-1	TRBD2	TRBJ2-2	17	CSARDRRVAGYTGELFF	TGCAGTGCTAGAGATCGTAGGGTAGCGGGGTACACCGGGGAGCTGTTTTTT
few	TRBV20-1	.	TRBJ2-1	10	CSAYHQEQFF	TGCAGTGCTTACCACCAGGAGCAGTTCTTC
few	TRBV7-9	.	TRBJ1-3	16	CASSYPGVTAGNTIYF	TGTGCCAGCAGCTACCCCGGTGTGACGGCTGGAAACACCATATATTTT
few	TRBV7-9	TRBD2	TRBJ2-5	15	CASSPWTSGQETQYF	TGTGCCAGCAGCCCCTGGACTAGCGGACAAGAGACCCAGTACTTC
.	TRBV7-2	.	TRBJ2-3	15	CASSLFRLGTDTQYF	TGTGCCAGCAGCTTATTTAGGTTGGGCACAGATACGCAGTATTTT
.	TRBV3-1	.	TRBJ2-5	13	CASSQMVQETQYF	TGTGCCAGCAGCCAAATGGTCCAAGAGACCCAGTACTTC
.	TRBV12-3/TRBV12-4	TRBD1	TRBJ1-6	14	CASSFQDRASPLHF	TGTGCCAGCAGTTTTCAGGACAGGGCTTCACCCCTCCACTTT
.	TRBV20-1	.	TRBJ1-1	16	CSASRGTEGFYTEAFF	TGCAGTGCTAGTAGAGGGACGGAGGGCTTCTACACTGAAGCTTTCTTT
few	TRBV6-6	TRBD1	TRBJ2-5	16	CASSYGTGSWQETQYF	TGTGCCAGCAGTTACGGGACAGGGTCGTGGCAAGAGACCCAGTACTTC
few	TRBV12-3/TRBV12-4	.	TRBJ2-1	12	CASSFWGSFVFF	TGTGCCAGCAGTTTCTGGGGTAGCTTCGTGTTCTTC
few	TRBV7-9	.	TRBJ2-4	16	CASSLSQQGTKNIQYF	TGTGCCAGCAGCTTAAGCCAACAGGGCACCAAAAACATTCAGTACTTC
.	TRBV28	.	TRBJ2-4	16	CASSLTGLGAKNIQYF	TGTGCCAGCAGTTTAACGGGGCTCGGCGCCAAAAACATTCAGTACTTC
.	TRBV4-1	.	TRBJ1-1	13	CASNQDSTSVAFF	TGCGCCAGCAACCAGGATTCGACGAGTGTAGCTTTCTTT
.	TRBV7-2	TRBD1	TRBJ2-5	16	CASSLDGAGGGETQYF	TGTGCCAGCAGCTTGGATGGAGCAGGGGGCGGGGAGACCCAGTACTTC
.	TRBV4-2	.	TRBJ2-3	15	CASSPGIGLSTTQYF	TGTGCCAGCAGCCCTGGTATTGGACTCTCGACGACGCAGTATTTT
.	TRBV9	TRBD1	TRBJ1-1	17	CASSVVAGQGGDTEAFF	TGTGCCAGCAGCGTAGTAGCAGGACAGGGGGGAGACACTGAAGCTTTCTTT
once	TRBV3-1	.	TRBJ2-3	16	CASSRSPSTNTDTQYF	TGTGCCAGCAGCCGTAGTCCTAGCACCAACACAGATACGCAGTATTTT
.	TRBV12-3/TRBV12-4	.	TRBJ1-6	14	CASSSTGLRSPLHF	TGTGCCAGCAGTTCAACAGGGCTCCGTTCACCCCTCCACTTT
.	TRBV15	TRBD2	TRBJ2-7	15	CATSRDRGRVYEQYF	TGTGCCACCAGCAGAGATCGTGGGAGGGTCTACGAGCAGTACTTC
.	TRBV28	.	TRBJ1-5	14	CASSRGDRNQPQHF	TGTGCCAGCAGTAGGGGGGACCGTAATCAGCCCCAGCATTTT
few	TRBV5-1	.	TRBJ2-3	16	CASRPRDTAVGDTQYF	TGCGCCAGCAGACCCCGGGACACTGCCGTGGGGGATACGCAGTATTTT
few	TRBV6-5	TRBD2	TRBJ2-1	15	CASKITGGGYNEQFF	TGTGCCAGCAAAATAACCGGGGGGGGATACAATGAGCAGTTCTTC
.	TRBV20-1	.	TRBJ1-6	15	CSAKGSGTGNSPLHF	TGCAGTGCGAAAGGATCGGGGACGGGTAATTCACCCCTCCACTTT
.	TRBV20-1	.	TRBJ1-3	13	CSARLGAGNTIYF	TGCAGTGCTAGGTTAGGTGCTGGAAACACCATATATTTT
few	TRBV14	TRBD1	TRBJ2-1	17	CASSQEKVWTGHNEQFF	TGTGCCAGCAGCCAAGAGAAAGTATGGACAGGTCACAATGAGCAGTTCTTC